Included here is one TCR beta chain sequence, with context. This specimen comes from a study of blood T cell repertoires in COVID-19. Study-wide context: COVID-19 samples collected from the United States, Italy and Spain covered acute and convalescent phases. PBMCs, B-cell-depleted T cells, or T cells were the source of the cDNA or gDNA that made up the material.

While infection was still active, Seattle patients were enrolled and then followed longitudinally. As originally analysed: Amplification with reference gene primers provided the estimates of nucleated cell counts. Using immunoSEQ multiplex PCR, the repertoire was profiled, and TCRdb retains in-frame clones only, with some absent. D and trimming come from the DNA, and the V and J calls and clone size come from that table. There are around 300,000 clones in the sample; around 90% occur only once, and roughly 6.8% lies in the top ten. The germline V and J ends were trimmed by 4 bases and 4 bases, with 10 bases remaining between them. Germline V gene data show CDR1 as MNHEY and CDR2 as SVGAGI. The CDR3 extends over 13 amino acids.

Source material: peripheral blood. The genes are TRBV6-5 and TRBJ1-2; weak D call: TRBD1 (6 bases). The sequence came from a woman aged 25-40 years with COVID-19, enrolled during active disease. CDR3 sequence (DNA): TGTGCCAGCAGTTTACAGGGTACCTATGGCTACACCTTC. Translation: CASSLQGTYGYTF.